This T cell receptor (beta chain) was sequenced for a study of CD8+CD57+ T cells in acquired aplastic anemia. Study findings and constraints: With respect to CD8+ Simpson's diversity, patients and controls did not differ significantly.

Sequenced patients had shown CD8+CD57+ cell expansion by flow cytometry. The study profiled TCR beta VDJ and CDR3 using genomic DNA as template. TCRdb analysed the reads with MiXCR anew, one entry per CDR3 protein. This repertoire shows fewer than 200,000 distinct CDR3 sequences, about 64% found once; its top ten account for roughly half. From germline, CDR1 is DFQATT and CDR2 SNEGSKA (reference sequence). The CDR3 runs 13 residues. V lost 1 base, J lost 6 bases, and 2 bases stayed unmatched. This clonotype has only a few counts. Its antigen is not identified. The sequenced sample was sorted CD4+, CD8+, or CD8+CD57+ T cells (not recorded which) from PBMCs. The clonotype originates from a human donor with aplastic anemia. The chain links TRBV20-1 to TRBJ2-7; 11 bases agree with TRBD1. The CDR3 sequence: CSARAGTGGEQYF. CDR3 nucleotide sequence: TGCAGTGCTAGAGCGGGGACAGGGGGCGAGCAGTACTTC.